This entry describes one TCR beta chain. Its antigen has not been determined. Base qualities are not provided; no much larger clone lies one nucleotide away. This record belongs to a study of Ad26.COV2.S vaccination and SARS-CoV-2 variants (dated by TCRdb to about 2021). Regarding the complete study: Donors in the vaccine arm were drawn from COV1001, a multicentre, randomized, double-blind, placebo-controlled phase I-IIa trial testing Ad26.COV2.S in healthy adults. TCRbeta repertoire sequencing was used to assess the specificity and breadth of SARS-CoV-2-reactive T cell receptors after Ad26.COV2.S vaccination. Trial participants were randomized into five groups of five: low-dose or high-dose Ad26.COV2.S given once or twice, or placebo on both occasions. A total of 32 samples were included in the TCR-sequenced set, comprising around 19 Ad26.COV2.S vaccine recipients, 5 placebo recipients and 8 SARS-CoV-2 convalescent individuals. Investigators remained blinded to trial group allocation during experiments and outcome assessment. Ad26.COV2.S was given intramuscularly at 5x10^10 or 1x10^11 viral particles, as a single shot or as two shots 56 days apart. Summary of the overall study and its limitations: Comparing responses between vaccine doses or regimens was not something the study was powered to do. Ad26.COV2.S recipients had higher spike-specific TCR breadth than placebo recipients (P = 0.0014). Substantial breadth of spike-specific CD8+ and CD4+ T cell responses was reported after vaccination. Vaccine and placebo recipients had comparable non-spike TCR breadth, which fits with the vaccine containing only spike. It was noted by the authors that total T cell responses may have been underestimated by the TCR breadth and depth analyses.

The intended sense of this specimen's treatment or condition label: some 20 received Ad26.COV2.S at low or high dose, single or two shots; 5 received placebo; per-sample allocation not given. For vaccine and placebo recipients, the sequenced repertoires came from samples collected on day 63 after the first injection. Between 29 July and 7 August 2020, Cohort 1b enrolled 25 adults aged 18-55 years at one site in Boston, USA. As a vaccine, Ad26.COV2.S was a replication-incompetent adenovirus type 26 vector that expressed a prefusion-stabilized SARS-CoV-2 spike protein derived from the original Wuhan strain. V is shortened by 1 base, J by 2 bases, and the region joining them spans 11 bases. The germline V gene (reference sequence) sets CDR1 to LGHDT and CDR2 to YNNKEL. There are 15 amino acids in the CDR3, from cysteine to phenylalanine inclusive. The DNA shown is the 45-base CDR3, in frame from base 1.

TCRbeta CDR3 regions were sequenced with the immunoSEQ Assay. After extraction, genomic DNA underwent amplification by bias-controlled multiplex PCR, followed by high-throughput sequencing. As for the authors' bioinformatics: To quantify the absolute abundance of every unique TCRbeta CDR3 region, sequences were collapsed and filtered. T cell fraction was estimated by normalizing TCRbeta template counts to usable DNA, with usable DNA measured through amplification of reference genes found in all nucleated cells. Repertoire TCRs were annotated as SARS-CoV-2-specific by exact matching of V gene, CDR3 amino acid sequence and J gene to a known reactive TCR set. The reference SARS-CoV-2 TCR set was derived from MIRA and filtered for enrichment in COVID-19-positive ImmuneCODE repertoires, a step that removed public or cross-reactive TCRs. Based on the MIRA antigens, annotated TCRs were further analysed at the level of specific ORF or position within ORF. Breadth was defined as annotated unique rearrangements over total unique productive rearrangements; depth was the summed frequency of those rearrangements. Group comparisons of TCR breadth used two-sided Wilcoxon rank-sum tests. TCRdb re-hosts the immuneACCESS table, in-frame sequences only. Its copies lack some clones; in the studies checked, an unresolved V gene accounts for under half of them, and the cause for the rest is not known. The V and J calls and clone size are taken from that table; D and trimming were inferred from the DNA. The table for this sample lists some 340,000 clones; around 81% of them were counted only once. The top ten constitute approximately 2.2% of the sample.

The receptor was derived from a person between 18 and 59 years old who received the Ad26.COV2.S COVID-19 vaccine or a placebo. The chain employs TRBV3-1 (or the pseudogene TRBV3-2) and TRBJ1-1, and perhaps TRBD1 as D gene, on 5 matching bases. Sequencing was performed on peripheral blood, taken in a trial of Ad26.COV2.S vaccine versus placebo. CDR3 loop: CASSQGGGLNTEAFF. The DNA reads TGTGCCAGCAGCCAAGGTGGGGGTCTAAACACTGAAGCTTTCTTT.